These T cell receptor beta chains were read from a single sample in a study of blood T cell repertoires in COVID-19. Data came from immunoSEQ multiplex PCR; TCRdb stores just in-frame clones and leaves some out. The table includes approximately 350,000 clones, 85% to 90% detected once. Material for sequencing was PBMCs or T cells enriched from blood (not recorded which). The origin of the receptors is a man aged 18 to 30 who had recovered from COVID-19. Both conserved end residues are part of each CDR3. D genes are given only for firm matches. Clone size appears in some rows only: once, few, many, or a class for an expanded clone.

J gene,D gene,clone size,V gene,CDR3 protein,CDR3 DNA
TRBJ1-2,TRBD1,NA,TRBV10-3,CAISAGQGNYGYTF,TGTGCCATCAGTGCGGGACAGGGTAACTATGGCTACACCTTC
TRBJ1-2,NA,once,TRBV28,CASSLDTPQGGYTF,TGTGCCAGCAGCCTGGACACACCACAGGGAGGCTACACCTTC
TRBJ2-1,TRBD2,NA,TRBV5-5,CASSSGLAPSYNEQFF,TGTGCCAGCAGCTCGGGACTAGCGCCATCCTACAATGAGCAGTTCTTC
TRBJ2-7,NA,NA,TRBV19,CASSITGSYEQYF,TGTGCCAGTAGTATTACCGGGTCCTACGAGCAGTACTTC
TRBJ1-5,NA,NA,TRBV15,CATSRSRNQPQHF,TGTGCCACCAGCAGATCCAGAAATCAGCCCCAGCATTTT
TRBJ2-7,NA,NA,TRBV6-6,CASSYSWENYEQYF,TGTGCCAGCAGTTACTCGTGGGAGAACTACGAGCAGTACTTC
TRBJ2-7,TRBD1,NA,TRBV9,CASSVGTGSPYEQYF,TGTGCCAGCAGCGTAGGGACAGGGAGCCCCTACGAGCAGTACTTC
TRBJ2-1,TRBD2,NA,TRBV3-1/TRBV3-2,CASSQEGGAQSYNEQFF,TGTGCCAGCAGCCAAGAGGGAGGGGCCCAATCCTACAATGAGCAGTTCTTC
TRBJ2-4,NA,NA,TRBV3-1/TRBV3-2,CASSQPRTGLAKNIQYF,TGTGCCAGCAGCCAACCCCGTACGGGTTTAGCCAAAAACATTCAGTACTTC
TRBJ1-5,TRBD1,NA,TRBV27,CASRSGGLNQPQHF,TGTGCCAGCAGGTCAGGGGGACTCAATCAGCCCCAGCATTTT
TRBJ2-4,TRBD2,NA,TRBV5-5,CASSVIREALAKNIQYF,TGTGCCAGCAGCGTAATCCGGGAGGCCCTAGCCAAAAACATTCAGTACTTC
TRBJ1-1,TRBD1,few,TRBV10-3,CAISEPVTGGMNAEAFF,TGTGCCATCAGTGAGCCCGTGACAGGGGGAATGAACGCTGAAGCTTTCTTT
TRBJ1-3,NA,NA,TRBV7-9,CASSLSGNTIYF,TGTGCCAGCAGCTTGAGTGGAAACACCATATATTTT
TRBJ2-5,TRBD2,NA,TRBV5-1,CASSSRTSGGQETQYF,TGCGCCAGCAGCTCCCGAACTAGCGGGGGACAAGAGACCCAGTACTTC
TRBJ2-3,NA,NA,TRBV25-1,CASSAARGGDTQYF,TGTGCCAGCAGTGCCGCAAGGGGGGGAGATACGCAGTATTTT